This T cell receptor (beta chain) was recovered during a study of T cells in Graves' hyperthyroidism and ophthalmopathy. Whole-study context: Any treatment followed the collection of peripheral blood at initial diagnosis.

A word on this clonotype: The antigen is unknown.

Diagnosing involved the use of clinical symptoms, serum thyroxine and TRAb, thyroid ultrasound and orbital computed tomography. PBMCs were obtained from 10 ml fresh peripheral blood. It was RNA transcripts that yielded the amplified TCR beta CDR3 regions. The TCR CDR3 first-round RT-PCR relied on the HTBI primer set. Using its own MiXCR run on the multiplex PCR reads, TCRdb lists one record per CDR3 protein. The sample includes some 570,000 distinct CDR3 sequences, 17% seen only once; the top ten take approximately 18%. Study-level findings and limits: A 13 V-J model separated ophthalmopathy from stable hyperthyroidism.

The CDR3 covers 14 residues. Germline lookup yields CDR1 DFQATT and CDR2 SNEGSKA (reference sequence). The ends were cut back, 1 base at V and 1 base at J, with 10 bases in the middle. The sequenced sample consisted of blood. The rearrangement links TRBV20-1 to TRBJ1-1; D ambiguous. The TCR sequence derives from a woman between 18 and 29 years old with Graves' ophthalmopathy. This CDR3 reads CSARVGQPNTEAFF. The CDR3 bases are TGCAGTGCTAGAGTCGGGCAGCCGAACACTGAAGCTTTCTTT.